The present T cell receptor (beta chain) was sequenced within a study of cytomegalovirus exposure and HLA in healthy donors. About the research overall: Unique TCR beta sequences numbering about 100 million came from around 180 million T cells in an earlier analysis. Points from the study as a whole: Most CMV-associated TCR beta chains were later found to appear HLA-restricted.

PCR used 60 Vbeta primers and 13 Jbeta primers. The protocol was immunoSEQ multiplex PCR, while the TCRdb copy is restricted to in-frame clones and leaves out a portion. The table has about 170,000 clones, 70% to 85% seen once. As to this clone: Its antigen remains unknown.

Germline values: CDR1 LNHDA, CDR2 SQIVND (reference sequence). This CDR3 comprises 14 residues. Trimming pared 7 bases from V and 9 bases from J, leaving 18 bases between. Sequencing was done on a sample of PBMCs. The sequence came from a human donor in good health. V is TRBV19 and J is TRBJ2-2; tentative D call: TRBD1 (6 bases). This CDR3 reads CASNLGTPNRELFF. The CDR3 DNA reads TGTGCCAGTAACCTCGGGACACCCAACCGGGAGCTGTTTTTT.